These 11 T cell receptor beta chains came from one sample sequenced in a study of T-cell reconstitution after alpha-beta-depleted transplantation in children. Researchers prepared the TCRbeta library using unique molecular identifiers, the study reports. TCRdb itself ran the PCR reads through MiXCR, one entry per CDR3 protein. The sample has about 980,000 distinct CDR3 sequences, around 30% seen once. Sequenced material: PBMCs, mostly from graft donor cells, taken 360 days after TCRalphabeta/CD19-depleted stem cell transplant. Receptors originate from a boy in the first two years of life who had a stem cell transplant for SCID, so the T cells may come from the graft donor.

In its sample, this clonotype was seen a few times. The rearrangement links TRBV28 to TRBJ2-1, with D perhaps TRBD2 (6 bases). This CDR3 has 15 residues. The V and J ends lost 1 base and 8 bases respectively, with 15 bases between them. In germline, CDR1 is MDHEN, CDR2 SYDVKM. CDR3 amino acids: CASSLSLARWDEQFF. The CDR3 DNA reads TGTGCCAGCAGTTTATCACTAGCCCGCTGGGATGAGCAGTTCTTC. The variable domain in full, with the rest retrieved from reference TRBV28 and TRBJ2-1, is DVKVTQSSRYLVKRTGEKVFLECVQDMDHENMFWYRQDPGLGLRLIYFSYDVKMKEKGDIPEGYSVSREKKERFSLILESASTNQTSMYLCASSLSLARWDEQFFGPGTRLTVL.

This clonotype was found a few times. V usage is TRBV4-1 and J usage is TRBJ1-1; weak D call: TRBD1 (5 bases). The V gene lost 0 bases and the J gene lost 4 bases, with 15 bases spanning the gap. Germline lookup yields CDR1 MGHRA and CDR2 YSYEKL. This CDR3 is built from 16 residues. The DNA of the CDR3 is TGCGCCAGCAGCCAAGATACGCGGGGGTTCGGCACTGAAGCTTTCTTT. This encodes CASSQDTRGFGTEAFF.

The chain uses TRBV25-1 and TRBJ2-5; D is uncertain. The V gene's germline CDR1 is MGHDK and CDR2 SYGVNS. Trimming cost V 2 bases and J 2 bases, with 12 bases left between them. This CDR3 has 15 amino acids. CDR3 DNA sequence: TGTGCCAGCAGTGAACAACGTCCCCCACAAGAGACCCAGTACTTC. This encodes CASSEQRPPQETQYF.

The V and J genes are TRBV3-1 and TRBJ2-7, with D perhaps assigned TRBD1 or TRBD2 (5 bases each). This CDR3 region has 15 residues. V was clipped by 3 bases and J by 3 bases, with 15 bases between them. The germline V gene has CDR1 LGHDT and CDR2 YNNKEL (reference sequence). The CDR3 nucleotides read TGTGCCAGCAGCCATGGGATTGGGGCGGGCTACGAGCAGTACTTC. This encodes CASSHGIGAGYEQYF.

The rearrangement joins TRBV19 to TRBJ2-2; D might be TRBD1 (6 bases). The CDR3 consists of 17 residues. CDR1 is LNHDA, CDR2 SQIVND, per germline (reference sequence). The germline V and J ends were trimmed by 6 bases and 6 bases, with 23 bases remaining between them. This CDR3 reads CASRVTGHYSRPGELFF. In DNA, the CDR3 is TGTGCCAGTAGGGTAACGGGACACTATAGTCGGCCCGGGGAGCTGTTTTTT.

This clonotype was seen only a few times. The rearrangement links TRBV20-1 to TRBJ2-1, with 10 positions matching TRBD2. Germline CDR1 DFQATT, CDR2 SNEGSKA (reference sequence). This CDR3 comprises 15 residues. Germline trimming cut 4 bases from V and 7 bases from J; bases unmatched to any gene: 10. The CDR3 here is CSATPSGGFWNEQFF. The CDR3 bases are TGCAGTGCTACCCCTAGCGGGGGATTTTGGAATGAGCAGTTCTTC.

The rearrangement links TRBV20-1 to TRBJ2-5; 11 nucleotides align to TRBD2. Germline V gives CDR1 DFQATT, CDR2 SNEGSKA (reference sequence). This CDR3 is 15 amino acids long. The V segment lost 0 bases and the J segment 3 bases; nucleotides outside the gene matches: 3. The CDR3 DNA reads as TGCAGTGCTAGAGATAGCGGGAGGGCGAAAGAGACCCAGTACTTC. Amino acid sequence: CSARDSGRAKETQYF.

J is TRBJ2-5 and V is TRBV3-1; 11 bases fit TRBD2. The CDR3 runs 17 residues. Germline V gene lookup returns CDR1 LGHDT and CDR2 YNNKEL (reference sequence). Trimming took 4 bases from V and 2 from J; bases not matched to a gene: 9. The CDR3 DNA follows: TGTGCCAGCAGCCCGGACCGACTAGCGGGGACACAAGAGACCCAGTACTTC. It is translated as CASSPDRLAGTQETQYF.

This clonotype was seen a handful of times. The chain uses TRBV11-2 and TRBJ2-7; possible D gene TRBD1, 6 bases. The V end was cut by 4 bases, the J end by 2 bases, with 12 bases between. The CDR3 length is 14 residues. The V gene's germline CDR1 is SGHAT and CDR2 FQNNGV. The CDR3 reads CASSSDRSPYEQYF. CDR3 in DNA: TGTGCCAGCAGCTCCGACAGGTCTCCCTACGAGCAGTACTTC.

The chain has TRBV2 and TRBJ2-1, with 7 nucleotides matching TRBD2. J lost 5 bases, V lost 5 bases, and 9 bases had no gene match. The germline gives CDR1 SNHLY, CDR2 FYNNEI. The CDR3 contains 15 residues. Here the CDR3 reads CASSKSPSGDNEQFF. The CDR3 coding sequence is TGTGCCAGCAGTAAAAGCCCTAGCGGAGACAATGAGCAGTTCTTC.

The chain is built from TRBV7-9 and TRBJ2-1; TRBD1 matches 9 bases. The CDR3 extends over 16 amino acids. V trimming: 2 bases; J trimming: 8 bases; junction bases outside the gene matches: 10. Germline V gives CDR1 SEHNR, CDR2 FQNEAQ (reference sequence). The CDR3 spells CASSLTDVGQGDEQFF. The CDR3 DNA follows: TGTGCCAGCAGCTTAACCGATGTGGGACAGGGCGATGAGCAGTTCTTC.